One and the same sample provided the 28 T cell receptor beta chains below, sequenced in a study of shared clonotypes between healthy human individuals. Sequencing used immunoSEQ multiplex PCR; TCRdb keeps in-frame clones, though not all of them. The table lists around 2.3 million clones, roughly 95% of them singletons. The sequenced material came from naive CD4+ T cells sorted from blood. Subset defined: CD45RA+ positively selected. The receptors stem from a man younger than 30 in good health.

The chain uses TRBV9 and TRBJ2-7; 12 bases line up with TRBD2. The CDR3 length is 17 residues. The germline V gene encodes CDR1 SGDLS and CDR2 YYNGEE. Trimming cost V 3 bases and J 1 base; bases outside gene matches: 8. As DNA, the CDR3 is TGTGCCAGCAGCGAGGGGACTAGCGGGTTTCCTTCCTACGAGCAGTACTTC. This sequence encodes CASSEGTSGFPSYEQYF. The full variable domain, its missing parts supplied by reference TRBV9 and TRBJ2-7, is DSGVTQTPKHLITATGQRVTLRCSPRSGDLSVYWYQQSLDQGLQFLIQYYNGEERAKGNILERFSAQQFPDLHSELNLSSLELGDSALYFCASSEGTSGFPSYEQYFGPGTRLTVT.

This chain uses TRBV30 with TRBJ2-3; D possibly uses TRBD1 or TRBD2 (5 bases each). This CDR3 has 12 amino acids. Germline CDR1 GTSNPN, CDR2 SVGIG (reference sequence). Trimming stripped 4 bases from V and 6 bases from J, with 11 bases between. The CDR3 sequence: CAWIGDGDTQYF. In nucleotides, the CDR3 is TGTGCCTGGATTGGGGACGGGGATACGCAGTATTTT.

The J gene is TRBJ1-3, the V gene TRBV9, with unresolved D. Trimming stripped 1 base from V and 0 bases from J, with 8 bases between. The CDR3 consists of 15 residues. Per germline, CDR1 SGDLS and CDR2 YYNGEE. CDR3 sequence (DNA): TGTGCCAGCAGCGTAACGGCCTTCTCTGGAAACACCATATATTTT. It encodes CASSVTAFSGNTIYF.

The rearrangement joins TRBV6-5 to TRBJ1-1; 12 bases are a match to TRBD1. The V gene's germline CDR1 is MNHEY and CDR2 SVGAGI. This CDR3 contains 14 residues. The V and J ends lost 6 bases and 3 bases, in that order; junction bases with no gene match: 2. The CDR3 DNA reads TGTGCCAGCAGAGGGACAGGGGGCGACACTGAAGCTTTCTTT. The encoded protein is CASRGTGGDTEAFF.

The chain links TRBV29-1 to TRBJ1-1; D perhaps matches TRBD1 (6 bases). The length of the CDR3 is 12 residues. Germline CDR1 SQVTM, CDR2 ANQGSEA. V was clipped by 3 bases and J by 10 bases, with 15 bases between them. CDR3 sequence: CSVDTTGAGAFF. The CDR3 DNA reads TGCAGCGTTGATACTACGGGGGCGGGAGCTTTCTTT.

This clone was counted a few times. The genes are TRBV5-4 and TRBJ2-7; 7 bases match TRBD1. Germline-derived CDR1 and CDR2 are SGHNT and YYREEE (reference sequence). The length of the CDR3 is 15 residues. V gave up 3 bases and J gave up 0 bases; unmatched junction bases: 6. CDR3 sequence reads: CASSSLGQSSYEQYF. CDR3 coding DNA: TGTGCCAGCAGCTCCCTGGGACAGAGCTCCTACGAGCAGTACTTC.

The chain is built from TRBV7-2 and TRBJ2-3; 9 positions agree with TRBD2. The CDR3 covers 17 residues. Germline V gene sequence: CDR1 SGHTA, CDR2 FQGNSA. J gave up 1 base and V 1 base, and 6 bases lay outside the gene matches. Here the CDR3 reads CASSLVLAGVGTDTQYF. CDR3 bases: TGTGCCAGCAGCTTAGTTTTAGCGGGAGTGGGCACAGATACGCAGTATTTT.

The CDR3 is CASGMTGDSPLHF. As DNA, the CDR3 is TGTGCCAGTGGGATGACAGGAGATTCACCCCTCCACTTT. This chain uses TRBV28 with TRBJ1-6; D is perhaps TRBD1 (6 bases). Germline V lookup: CDR1 MDHEN, CDR2 SYDVKM. V was shortened by 9 bases and J by 8 bases, with 14 bases between the two germline ends. The length of the CDR3 is 13 residues.

This clone was picked up a small number of times. This chain connects TRBV28 to TRBJ2-7; 8 positions match TRBD1. CDR1 is MDHEN, CDR2 SYDVKM, per germline. The CDR3 is made up of 12 amino acids. V trimming: 10 bases; J trimming: 5 bases; junction bases outside the gene matches: 7. CDR3 nucleotide sequence: TGTGCCACAGGGGGCCCTTTGAACGAGCAGTACTTC. This codes for CATGGPLNEQYF. Complete variable domain (other parts from reference TRBV28 and TRBJ2-7): DVKVTQSSRYLVKRTGEKVFLECVQDMDHENMFWYRQDPGLGLRLIYFSYDVKMKEKGDIPEGYSVSREKKERFSLILESASTNQTSMYLCATGGPLNEQYFGPGTRLTVT.

The chain links TRBV7-2 to TRBJ2-2; D remains ambiguous. This CDR3 is built from 16 residues. Trimming pared 6 bases from V and 0 bases from J, leaving 14 bases between. Germline loops: CDR1 SGHTA, CDR2 FQGNSA. The CDR3, as DNA: TGTGCCAGCAGTTTTGTTCGAGGCCCGAACACCGGGGAGCTGTTTTTT. Translation: CASSFVRGPNTGELFF. The variable domain in full, with the rest retrieved from reference TRBV7-2 and TRBJ2-2, is GAGVSQSPSNKVTEKGKDVELRCDPISGHTALYWYRQSLGQGLEFLIYFQGNSAPDKSGLPSDRFSAERTGGSVSTLTIQRTQQEDSAVYLCASSFVRGPNTGELFFGEGSRLTVL.

The rearrangement links TRBV18 to TRBJ2-3; 12 positions match TRBD2. Germline CDR1 KGHSH, CDR2 LQKENI. The CDR3 covers 16 residues. The junction had 3 bases not matched to a gene; V was cut back by 1 base and J by 4 bases. CDR3 coding DNA: TGTGCCAGCTCACCACGACTAGCGGGGGCGTCAGATACGCAGTATTTT. Its protein is CASSPRLAGASDTQYF.

V gene TRBV13 combines with J gene TRBJ2-3; 14 bases match TRBD2. The CDR3 length is 19 residues. V dropped 3 bases and J dropped 0; count of bases not matched to a gene: 8. Germline V CDR1 and CDR2: PRHDT, FYEKMQ (reference sequence). In DNA form, the CDR3 reads TGTGCCAGCAGCTTGACTAGCGGGAGGGGTCGAACTAGCACAGATACGCAGTATTTT. Its protein product is CASSLTSGRGRTSTDTQYF.

The V and J genes are TRBV12-5 and TRBJ1-5; perhaps TRBD1 as D (6 bases). Trimming shortened V by 0 bases and J by 3 bases, and 27 bases separated the two germline ends. CDR3 length: 21 residues. Germline CDR1 is LGHNT and CDR2 is FRNRAP. The CDR3 DNA follows: TGTGCTAGTGGTTTGGTAACTTCCCTATTCGGGACAAACCTTACCAATCAGCCCCAGCATTTT. Translated: CASGLVTSLFGTNLTNQPQHF. Full variable domain (remainder filled in from reference TRBV12-5 and TRBJ1-5): DARVTQTPRHKVTEMGQEVTMRCQPILGHNTVFWYRQTMMQGLELLAYFRNRAPLDDSGMPKDRFSAEMPDATLATLKIQPSEPRDSAVYFCASGLVTSLFGTNLTNQPQHFGDGTRLSIL.

As for this clone: Other nucleotide sequences in the sample specify the same CDR3. The chain is built from TRBV18 and TRBJ1-1, with a weak D call TRBD1 (6 bases). The CDR3 length is 14 residues. V lost 3 bases and J lost 4, with 12 bases in between. The germline V gene has CDR1 KGHSH and CDR2 LQKENI. The CDR3 reads CASSPAGEGTEAFF. CDR3 in DNA: TGTGCCAGCTCACCGGCAGGGGAGGGCACTGAAGCTTTCTTT.

The chain combines TRBV7-8 with TRBJ1-1; D is perhaps TRBD1 (6 bases). The CDR3 spans 15 residues. Trimming removed 1 base at V and 1 base at J, with 10 bases between. CDR1 is SGHVS, CDR2 FQNEAQ, per germline. CDR3 sequence reads: CASSLEGVGNTEAFF. The CDR3 DNA is TGTGCCAGCAGCTTAGAGGGGGTGGGGAACACTGAAGCTTTCTTT.

The rearrangement joins TRBV6-1 to TRBJ1-2; D is possibly TRBD1 (5 bases). CDR3 length equals 13 residues. Germline V gene lookup returns CDR1 MNHNS and CDR2 SASEGT. V was pared by 3 bases and J by 7 bases, with 12 bases between. The CDR3 here is CASSEKGLTGYTF. DNA for the CDR3: TGTGCCAGCAGTGAGAAGGGGTTAACTGGCTACACCTTC.

The rearrangement joins TRBV30 to TRBJ1-6, with TRBD1 matching over 7 bases. Losses at the gene ends were 5 bases for V and 7 bases for J; bases not matched to a gene: 2. The CDR3 extends over 12 amino acids. The V gene's germline CDR1 is GTSNPN and CDR2 SVGIG (reference sequence). CDR3 sequence: CAWHRGNSPLHF. Here the CDR3 DNA reads TGTGCCTGGCACAGGGGAAATTCACCCCTCCACTTT.

The V call is TRBV25-1, the J call TRBJ1-1; D might be TRBD1 (6 bases). Trimming cost V 2 bases and J 0 bases, with 19 bases left between them. CDR3 length equals 18 residues. Germline V gene lookup returns CDR1 MGHDK and CDR2 SYGVNS. This CDR3 is CASSEDRGQLLMNTEAFF. In DNA, the CDR3 is TGTGCCAGCAGTGAAGATAGAGGACAGCTCTTAATGAACACTGAAGCTTTCTTT.

The J gene is TRBJ1-1, the V gene TRBV5-8, with D possibly TRBD1 on 6 matching bases. Trimming pared 8 bases from V and 0 bases from J, leaving 17 bases between. The length of the CDR3 is 15 residues. Germline loops: CDR1 SGHTS, CDR2 YDEGEE. CDR3 DNA: TGTGCCAGTATCAAACAGGGCGGCATGAACACTGAAGCTTTCTTT. It translates to CASIKQGGMNTEAFF.

The gene calls are TRBV7-9 and TRBJ1-1; D remains ambiguous. Trimming left V 3 bases short and J 0 bases short, with 5 bases between. CDR1 and CDR2 (germline): SEHNR, FQNEAQ (reference sequence). This CDR3 comprises 13 residues. CDR3 coding DNA: TGTGCCAGCAGCTTTTGGATGAACACTGAAGCTTTCTTT. Protein product: CASSFWMNTEAFF.

The chain recombines TRBV9 with TRBJ2-1; 14 bases map to TRBD2. The CDR3 is 18 residues long. CDR1 is SGDLS, CDR2 YYNGEE, per germline. V trimming: 0 bases; J trimming: 8 bases; junction bases outside the gene matches: 10. The chain's CDR3 is CASSVATPTSGRADEQFF. CDR3 DNA sequence: TGTGCCAGCAGCGTAGCTACTCCGACTAGCGGGAGGGCCGATGAGCAGTTCTTC. Full variable domain (remainder filled in from reference TRBV9 and TRBJ2-1): DSGVTQTPKHLITATGQRVTLRCSPRSGDLSVYWYQQSLDQGLQFLIQYYNGEERAKGNILERFSAQQFPDLHSELNLSSLELGDSALYFCASSVATPTSGRADEQFFGPGTRLTVL.

V usage is TRBV29-1 and J usage is TRBJ2-7; D unclear. The germline gives CDR1 SQVTM, CDR2 ANQGSEA. Trimming removed 2 bases at V and 2 bases at J, with 7 bases between. This CDR3 region has 12 residues. CDR3 protein: CSVELLTYEQYF. The CDR3 nucleotides are TGCAGCGTTGAACTCTTAACCTACGAGCAGTACTTC.

The CDR3 protein is CAREGLEAKNIQYF. Written as DNA, the CDR3 is TGTGCCCGGGAGGGTCTTGAGGCCAAAAACATTCAGTACTTC. The chain uses TRBV30 and TRBJ2-4, with 8 positions matching TRBD2. Germline V gene lookup returns CDR1 GTSNPN and CDR2 SVGIG (reference sequence). V lost 8 bases, J lost 1 base, and 7 bases stayed unmatched. This CDR3 has 14 amino acids.

The chain couples TRBV6-5 to TRBJ1-4, with D unclear. Between the trimmed V and J ends, which lost 5 bases and 7 bases, there was a span of 8 bases. This CDR3 contains 12 residues. Germline CDR1 and CDR2: MNHEY and SVGAGI. The CDR3 is CASSDGGEKLFF. DNA for the CDR3: TGTGCCAGCAGTGACGGAGGTGAAAAACTGTTTTTT.

This clone was detected once. CDR3 protein: CASSALAVSYEQYF. CDR3 sequence (DNA): TGTGCCAGTAGTGCACTAGCGGTTTCCTACGAGCAGTACTTC. The chain joins TRBV19 to TRBJ2-7, with TRBD2 matching over 8 bases. V was clipped by 5 bases and J by 1 base; unmatched bases: 4. CDR1 is LNHDA, CDR2 SQIVND, per germline (reference sequence). The CDR3 loop spans 14 amino acids.

The genes are TRBV6-5 and TRBJ2-7; no reliable D call. Germline values: CDR1 MNHEY, CDR2 SVGAGI. The CDR3 runs 14 residues. V was shortened by 0 bases and J by 4 bases, with 10 bases between the two germline ends. CDR3 sequence (DNA): TGTGCCAGCAGTTACTCCCTAGGAATTTACGAGCAGTACTTC. This sequence encodes CASSYSLGIYEQYF.

CDR3 nucleotide sequence: TGTGCCAGCAGTTTTTTCTCGTCGCAGTTCCTTAGCAATGAGCAGTTCTTC. Translation: CASSFFSSQFLSNEQFF. The chain recombines TRBV27 with TRBJ2-1; D ambiguous. Germline V lookup: CDR1 MNHEY, CDR2 SMNVEV (reference sequence). The V end lost 3 bases, the J end lost 6 bases, and 21 bases lay between the germline ends. The CDR3 totals 17 residues.

V usage is TRBV2 and J usage is TRBJ1-2; 7 nucleotides match TRBD1. There are 12 residues in the CDR3. The trim removed 6 bases at V and 7 bases at J, leaving 5 bases unmatched. Germline V gene data show CDR1 as SNHLY and CDR2 as FYNNEI. The CDR3, as DNA: TGTGCCAGCAGGGAGGGGGCGCCTGGCTACACCTTC. It specifies CASREGAPGYTF.